This T cell receptor (beta chain) stems from a study of T cell responses to AZD1222 COVID-19 vaccine. Method: immunoSEQ multiplex PCR; TCRdb's copy keeps in-frame clones and lacks some. The repertoire holds hundreds of thousands of clones, with approximately 94% as singletons. Concerning this clone itself: Its matching antigen is unknown.

Study-level findings and limits: Clonal diversity was possibly underestimated, and the donors were mostly white British, with more females. Elevations in Spike-specific TCR breadth and depth followed administration of two AZD1222 doses.

This CDR3 has 14 amino acids. CDR1 is GTSNPN, CDR2 SVGIG, per germline (reference sequence). Germline trimming cut 2 bases from V and 7 bases from J; bases unmatched to any gene: 6. The source is an adult in good health. The rearrangement links TRBV30 to TRBJ2-2; 8 nucleotides agree with TRBD1. Sample: peripheral blood, taken on day 0 of MenACWY control vaccination. For the CDR3, the DNA is TGTGCCTGGAGTTTGGACAGGGTTTACGGGGAGCTGTTTTTT. Encoded protein: CAWSLDRVYGELFF. Full variable domain (remainder filled in from reference TRBV30 and TRBJ2-2): SQTIHQWPATLVQPVGSPLSLECTVEGTSNPNLYWYRQAAGRGLQLLFYSVGIGQISSEVPQNLSASRPQDRQFILSSKKLLLSDSGFYLCAWSLDRVYGELFFGEGSRLTVL.